This T cell receptor (beta chain) was sequenced in a study of T cell changes during pregnancy in multiple sclerosis. The ends lost 4 bases at V and 7 bases at J; junction bases unmatched: 13. This CDR3 comprises 16 residues. Germline V gene sequence: CDR1 SGDLS, CDR2 YYNGEE. The data were produced by immunoSEQ multiplex PCR, yet TCRdb's version contains in-frame clones alone and is incomplete. The data show 70,000 to 95,000 clones, with approximately 95% seen just once and roughly 4.5% held by the top ten. The specimen was peripheral blood, collected in the first trimester of pregnancy. The chain links TRBV9 to TRBJ1-2, with 10 nucleotides matching TRBD1. This sequence was found in a female donor with multiple sclerosis, enrolled in a pregnancy study. The CDR3 is CASSPRSGTGAIGYTF. Written as DNA, the CDR3 is TGTGCCAGCAGCCCCCGCTCCGGGACAGGGGCGATTGGCTACACCTTC.